Each of the 32 T cell receptor beta chains below was sequenced from the same sample in a study of blood T cell repertoires in COVID-19. The repertoire was sequenced with immunoSEQ multiplex PCR; TCRdb's copy has only in-frame clones and lacks some. The sample holds about 370,000 clones; 80% to 90% are singletons and the top ten take about 1%. Sequencing input: PBMCs or T cells enriched from blood (not recorded which). The receptors derive from a young man who had recovered from COVID-19.

This clone was recorded once. This chain uses TRBV5-1 with TRBJ2-3; D possibly corresponds to TRBD2 (5 bases). Germline V CDR1 and CDR2: SGHRS, YFSETQ. The V end lost 4 bases, the J end lost 4 bases, and 13 bases lay between the germline ends. The CDR3 sequence is 14 residues long. The CDR3 region has the DNA TGCGCCAGCAGCGCCACGGCGGGTGCAGATACGCAGTATTTT. Amino acids: CASSATAGADTQYF.

This clone was counted once. This chain's CDR3 is CASSSGQLNEKLFF. CDR3 in DNA: TGTGCCAGCAGCTCAGGACAGCTTAATGAAAAACTGTTTTTT. The chain employs TRBV5-4 and TRBJ1-4; D is possibly TRBD1 (6 bases). The V and J ends lost 3 bases and 4 bases respectively, with 10 bases between them. Germline values: CDR1 SGHNT, CDR2 YYREEE (reference sequence). This CDR3 region has 14 residues.

Regarding this clone: With a much larger clone just one base away, this may be a read error. The V and J genes are TRBV27 and TRBJ2-2; D possibly corresponds to TRBD2 (5 bases). The CDR3 is 13 residues long. Between the trimmed V and J ends, which lost 5 bases and 2 bases, there was a span of 6 bases. CDR1 is MNHEY, CDR2 SMNVEV, per germline (reference sequence). CDR3 nucleotide sequence: TGTGCCAGCAGTAGGACTAACACCGGGGAGCTGTTTTTT. It specifies CASSRTNTGELFF.

The chain carries TRBV4-1 and TRBJ2-7; 7 bases are a match to TRBD1. Germline V gene data show CDR1 as MGHRA and CDR2 as YSYEKL. V shed 1 base, J shed 1 base, and the junction held 4 bases outside the gene matches. The CDR3 consists of 15 residues. The CDR3 DNA follows: TGCGCCAGCAGCCAAGTTGACAGGGCATCCTACGAGCAGTACTTC. Amino acids: CASSQVDRASYEQYF.

The sample holds one count of this clone. V gene TRBV28 combines with J gene TRBJ1-2; no clear D. The CDR3 consists of 11 residues. Germline CDR1 is MDHEN and CDR2 is SYDVKM. V lost 3 bases and J 7 bases, leaving 6 bases between the germline ends. CDR3 protein: CASSLGVGYTF. CDR3 DNA: TGTGCCAGCAGTTTGGGCGTTGGCTACACCTTC.

The chain couples TRBV18 to TRBJ1-3, with a possible D match to TRBD1 (5 bases). V was cut by 5 bases and J by 2 bases, with 10 bases left in between. Germline assignment: CDR1 KGHSH and CDR2 LQKENI. This CDR3 is built from 14 residues. CDR3 coding DNA: TGTGCCAGCTCATCGGACAAGGCTGGAAACACCATATATTTT. This encodes CASSSDKAGNTIYF.

V is TRBV15 and J is TRBJ2-3; the D gene is possibly TRBD2 (6 bases). CDR1 is LNHNV and CDR2 is YYDKDF in the germline V gene (reference sequence). V shed 0 bases and J shed 3 bases, with 16 bases lying between them. The CDR3 totals 17 residues. DNA of the CDR3: TGTGCCACCAGCAGAGATATTACGGGAGTGGTAACAGATACGCAGTATTTT. It codes for CATSRDITGVVTDTQYF.

This chain joins TRBV6-5 and TRBJ1-1; D perhaps matches TRBD1 (6 bases). V lost 4 bases, J lost 3 bases, and 15 bases lay in between. CDR1 is MNHEY, CDR2 SVGAGI, per germline. The CDR3 is 15 amino acids. In nucleotides, the CDR3 is TGTGCCAGCAGTTTATCCCTACAGGGTTACACTGAAGCTTTCTTT. Residues: CASSLSLQGYTEAFF.

The rearrangement links TRBV19 to TRBJ2-7; 13 bases are shared with TRBD2. The CDR3 is 16 residues long. J lost 3 bases, V lost 6 bases, and 8 bases had no gene match. From germline, CDR1 is LNHDA and CDR2 SQIVND (reference sequence). CDR3 region: CASSSGTSGNLYEQYF. Written as DNA, the CDR3 is TGTGCCAGTAGCAGCGGGACTAGCGGGAACCTCTACGAGCAGTACTTC.

V gene TRBV9 combines with J gene TRBJ2-3; tentative D call: TRBD1 (7 bases). The germline CDR1 and CDR2 sequences are SGDLS and YYNGEE. V was trimmed by 4 bases and J by 3 bases, leaving 30 bases between them. CDR3 size: 20 residues. CDR3 amino acids: CASSTDRVSVGAGGTDTQYF. DNA for the CDR3: TGTGCCAGCAGCACCGACAGGGTCTCAGTTGGAGCGGGCGGGACAGATACGCAGTATTTT.

This chain connects TRBV28 to TRBJ1-4; D gene ambiguous. The V and J ends lost 7 bases and 8 bases respectively, with 11 bases between them. The CDR3 has 12 amino acids. Germline V CDR1 and CDR2: MDHEN, SYDVKM. CDR3 in amino acids: CASTGRPEKLFF. For the CDR3, the DNA is TGTGCCAGCACAGGCAGACCAGAAAAACTGTTTTTT.

V gene TRBV28 combines with J gene TRBJ2-1; TRBD2 aligns across 12 bases. This CDR3 comprises 14 residues. Per germline, CDR1 MDHEN and CDR2 SYDVKM. With V trimmed by 2 bases and J by 11 bases, 4 bases remained unmatched. CDR3 DNA sequence: TGTGCCAGCAGTTTAACTAGCGGGGGGCCCCAGCAGTTCTTC. This translates into CASSLTSGGPQQFF.

This clone was seen just once. The chain joins TRBV30 to TRBJ1-6, with a weak D call TRBD1 (5 bases). Deletions cut 4 bases from V and 6 bases from J, with 13 bases between. CDR1 and CDR2 from the germline V gene are GTSNPN and SVGIG (reference sequence). CDR3 length equals 14 residues. CDR3 residues: CAWTGVGGNSPLHF. CDR3 coding DNA: TGTGCCTGGACTGGGGTGGGGGGTAATTCACCCCTCCACTTT. The whole variable domain, filled in from reference TRBV30 and TRBJ1-6, reads SQTIHQWPATLVQPVGSPLSLECTVEGTSNPNLYWYRQAAGRGLQLLFYSVGIGQISSEVPQNLSASRPQDRQFILSSKKLLLSDSGFYLCAWTGVGGNSPLHFGNGTRLTVT.

The rearrangement uses TRBV4-1 and TRBJ1-6, with a weak D call TRBD1 (5 bases). The CDR3 totals 19 residues. Trimming pared 3 bases from V and 0 bases from J, leaving 18 bases between. Germline V gene sequence: CDR1 MGHRA, CDR2 YSYEKL. CDR3 sequence (DNA): TGCGCCAGCAGCCAGGTAGGCGACAGAAGAAGCTCCTATAATTCACCCCTCCACTTT. Translated: CASSQVGDRRSSYNSPLHF.

The chain links TRBV7-3 to TRBJ2-7; a possible D gene is TRBD1 (5 bases). V lost 5 bases and J lost 0, with 11 bases in between. CDR1 is SGHTA, CDR2 FQGTGA, per germline. CDR3 size: 14 residues. The CDR3 spells CASSQAGHSYEQYF. In nucleotides, the CDR3 is TGTGCCAGCAGCCAAGCAGGGCACTCCTACGAGCAGTACTTC.

V usage is TRBV27 and J usage is TRBJ2-2, with D tentatively TRBD1 (6 bases). Germline V gene lookup returns CDR1 MNHEY and CDR2 SMNVEV (reference sequence). V lost 10 bases and J lost 8, with 17 bases in between. CDR3 size: 13 residues. The CDR3 here is CATSTGSGGELFF. In DNA, the CDR3 is TGTGCCACCTCAACAGGGTCCGGAGGGGAGCTGTTTTTT.

This sequence joins TRBV21-1 and TRBJ1-5; no check of the table's D call, TRBD1, against the DNA was made. TRBV21-1 is annotated as a pseudogene. The CDR3 length is 14 residues. Written as DNA, the CDR3 is TGTGCCAGCAGCACACACAGGGGGAATCAGCCCCAGCATTTT. Translating gives CASSTHRGNQPQHF.

The chain joins TRBV27 to TRBJ1-6; no reliable D call. V was pared by 0 bases and J by 9 bases, with 6 bases between. The germline CDR1 and CDR2 sequences are MNHEY and SMNVEV (reference sequence). This CDR3 is built from 13 residues. The CDR3: CASSLSTFSPLHF. CDR3 nucleotide sequence: TGTGCCAGCAGTTTATCGACTTTTTCACCCCTCCACTTT.

CDR3 bases: TGTGCCAGCAGCTTAGCCGTCCCTAGCGGGAAAGGGAACTCCTACGAGCAGTACTTC. It specifies CASSLAVPSGKGNSYEQYF. The rearrangement uses TRBV7-8 and TRBJ2-7, with TRBD2 matching over 9 bases. V gave up 0 bases and J gave up 0 bases; unmatched junction bases: 12. This CDR3 spans 19 amino acids. CDR1 SGHVS and CDR2 FQNEAQ come from the germline V gene.

The V gene is TRBV2, the J gene TRBJ2-1; the match to TRBD1 covers 7 bases. The CDR3 totals 12 residues. Trimming took 11 bases from V and 4 from J; bases not matched to a gene: 5. The germline gives CDR1 SNHLY, CDR2 FYNNEI. The CDR3, as DNA: TGTGCCGACAGGGATAATTACAATGAGCAGTTCTTC. Translating it yields CADRDNYNEQFF.

This chain connects TRBV11-2 to TRBJ1-2; possible D gene TRBD1, 6 bases. The CDR3 length is 15 residues. With 2 bases removed from V and 3 bases from J, the gap between germline ends came to 13 bases. Germline CDR1 and CDR2: SGHAT and FQNNGV. DNA for the CDR3: TGTGCCAGCAGCTTATTCGGGGGGCTCGACTATGGCTACACCTTC. Translating gives CASSLFGGLDYGYTF.

This clone was seen once. The chain links TRBV27 to TRBJ1-2; 7 nucleotides line up with TRBD1. V was clipped by 1 base and J by 4 bases; unmatched bases: 3. There are 14 residues in the CDR3. The germline CDR1 and CDR2 sequences are MNHEY and SMNVEV (reference sequence). The CDR3 DNA follows: TGTGCCAGCAGTTTATACGGGACAGCCTATGGCTACACCTTC. It codes for CASSLYGTAYGYTF.

The rearrangement uses TRBV5-1 and TRBJ1-2; D unclear. Trimming left V 7 bases short and J 8 bases short, with 15 bases between. There are 12 residues in the CDR3. CDR1 is SGHRS and CDR2 is YFSETQ in the germline V gene. The CDR3 loop reads CASSGSLPGYTF. In DNA form, the CDR3 reads TGCGCCAGCTCCGGGTCTTTACCGGGCTACACCTTC.

This sequence joins TRBV6-5 and TRBJ1-1; 8 bases are a match to TRBD1. The CDR3 consists of 14 residues. CDR1 is MNHEY, CDR2 SVGAGI, per germline. The V segment lost 4 bases and the J segment 7 bases; nucleotides outside the gene matches: 8. The CDR3 DNA reads TGTGCCAGCAGTTCGCCAGGGGGCAGGGGTGAAGCTTTCTTT. Encoded protein: CASSSPGGRGEAFF.

Concerning this clone itself: Possible read error: a much larger clone is one base away. V gene TRBV12-3 or TRBV12-4 combines with J gene TRBJ2-2, with D unresolved. The CDR3 loop spans 12 amino acids. Trimming removed 6 bases from V and 1 base from J, with 3 bases in between. The CDR3: CASSQNTGELFF. As DNA, the CDR3 is TGTGCCAGCAGCCAGAACACCGGGGAGCTGTTTTTT.

The J gene is TRBJ1-1, the V gene TRBV27; 7 positions agree with TRBD1. The CDR3 is 15 residues long. In germline, CDR1 is MNHEY, CDR2 SMNVEV (reference sequence). V shed 5 bases and J 4 bases; nucleotides not matched to a gene: 10. The CDR3 loop reads CASSPRQGGSTEAFF. The DNA for the CDR3 is TGTGCCAGCAGTCCGCGACAGGGAGGAAGCACTGAAGCTTTCTTT.

This chain joins TRBV10-1 and TRBJ1-6; 8 bases are shared with TRBD1. The germline CDR1 and CDR2 sequences are WNHNN and SYGVQD (reference sequence). The CDR3 sequence is 15 residues long. Trimming at V came to 7 bases and at J to 4 bases, leaving 6 bases not matched to a gene. CDR3 loop: CASNPDRDYNSPLHF. The CDR3 DNA follows: TGCGCCAGCAACCCGGACAGGGATTATAATTCACCCCTCCACTTT.

This clone was counted a few times. CDR3 bases: TGCGCCAGCAGTACAGGGGGCACTGAAGCTTTCTTT. Translation: CASSTGGTEAFF. V is TRBV10-1 and J is TRBJ1-1; the match to TRBD1 covers 8 bases. The CDR3 spans 12 residues. Germline V gene lookup returns CDR1 WNHNN and CDR2 SYGVQD (reference sequence). V lost 5 bases and J lost 4; bases outside the gene matches: 0.

The V call is TRBV2, the J call TRBJ1-5; D may be TRBD1 (5 bases). Germline-derived CDR1 and CDR2 are SNHLY and FYNNEI. Trimming removed 11 bases from V and 3 bases from J, with 14 bases in between. The CDR3 runs 13 residues. This CDR3 reads CAGRQHINQPQHF. In nucleotides, the CDR3 is TGTGCCGGGCGACAGCACATCAATCAGCCCCAGCATTTT.

This clone was counted a single time. The V call is TRBV10-3, the J call TRBJ1-1; 8 bases line up with TRBD1. CDR3 length: 15 amino acids. CDR1 and CDR2 (germline): ENHRY, SYGVKD. Trimming cost V 6 bases and J 1 base; bases outside gene matches: 7. The CDR3 loop reads CAIREPDRGNTEAFF. The DNA of the CDR3 is TGTGCCATCAGGGAACCTGACAGGGGGAACACTGAAGCTTTCTTT.

This clone was detected only a few times. V and J are TRBV3-1 (or the pseudogene TRBV3-2) and TRBJ1-3; 9 bases fit TRBD1. From germline, CDR1 is LGHDT and CDR2 YNNKEL (reference sequence). The CDR3 is 17 amino acids. V lost 2 bases, J lost 0 bases, and 5 bases stayed unmatched. Here the CDR3 DNA reads TGTGCCAGCAGCCAATCAGAGACAGGGGGCTCTGGAAACACCATATATTTT. Translated, it gives CASSQSETGGSGNTIYF.

The V gene is TRBV5-5, the J gene TRBJ2-5; D might be TRBD2 (5 bases). The germline CDR1 and CDR2 sequences are SGHKS and YYEKEE (reference sequence). V lost 1 base, J lost 4 bases, and 17 bases lay in between. This CDR3 is built from 16 residues. The CDR3 sequence is CASSLTELDSRETQYF. In DNA form, the CDR3 reads TGTGCCAGCAGCTTGACCGAACTAGATTCTCGAGAGACCCAGTACTTC. The full variable domain, its missing parts supplied by reference TRBV5-5 and TRBJ2-5, is DAGVTQSPTHLIKTRGQQVTLRCSPISGHKSVSWYQQVLGQGPQFIFQYYEKEERGRGNFPDRFSARQFPNYSSELNVNALLLGDSALYLCASSLTELDSRETQYFGPGTRLLVL.